This is a list of T cell receptor beta chains from one sample in a study of blood T cells in healthy people across ages. TCRdb re-analysed the 5' RACE reads in MiXCR, keeping a single row per CDR3 protein. This sample has about 400,000 distinct CDR3 sequences, with more than 45% found just once. What was sequenced was blood. These receptors came from a man aged 60 to 75 in good health. The CDR3 runs from the conserved cysteine through the conserved F or W. The D gene is left open where the match is weak. A clone size is listed for some rows: how often the clone was seen (once, few, many), or a class if it is expanded.

V gene	D gene	J gene	clone size	CDR3 DNA	CDR3 protein
TRBV11-1	TRBD1	TRBJ2-1	many	TGTGCCAGCAGCTTCGGACCGGGACAGGGGGCTTCCCATGAGCAGTTCTTC	CASSFGPGQGASHEQFF
TRBV7-2	NA	TRBJ1-1	NA	TGTGCCAGCAGCTCAGGGGTGGGGAACACTGAAGCTTTCTTT	CASSSGVGNTEAFF
TRBV29-1	TRBD1	TRBJ2-3	NA	TGCAGCGTCAGACAGGGTGAGGGCACAGATACGCAGTATTTT	CSVRQGEGTDTQYF
TRBV7-2	NA	TRBJ2-5	many	TGTGCCAGCAGCTTACTGGGGGCAGGGAAGGGGGTATGGGAGACCCAGTACTTC	CASSLLGAGKGVWETQYF
TRBV2	NA	TRBJ2-7	NA	TGTGCCAGCAGTGACCAAGCAGTGAACAATGAGCAGTACTTC	CASSDQAVNNEQYF
TRBV4-1	NA	TRBJ1-6	NA	TGCGCCAGCAGCGCGGGCGGGGGAGCCCGAAATTCACCCCTCCACTTT	CASSAGGGARNSPLHF
TRBV6-1	NA	TRBJ2-5	few	TGTGCCGCCGCCCAATTGGGAGTCCAAGAGACCCAGTACTTC	CAAAQLGVQETQYF
TRBV13	TRBD1	TRBJ1-2	few	TGTGCCACCACCGACAGGGCGAACTATGGCTACACCTTC	CATTDRANYGYTF
TRBV6-5	NA	TRBJ2-1	NA	TGTGCCAGCAGTTACCTTCCGGGACAAATCAATGAGCAGTTCTTC	CASSYLPGQINEQFF
TRBV20-1	NA	TRBJ2-1	NA	TGCAGTGCTCCCGCACCGGGGGGCTTGAAGGGTGAGCAGTTCTTC	CSAPAPGGLKGEQFF
TRBV20-1	TRBD2	TRBJ2-1	NA	TGCAGTGCTAGAGCGCCTCTGGCGGGAGGAGGAAATGAGCAGTTCTTC	CSARAPLAGGGNEQFF
TRBV29-1	NA	TRBJ2-1	NA	TGCAGCGTGCCCCGGGACTTTTACAATGAGCAGTTCTTC	CSVPRDFYNEQFF
TRBV7-2	NA	TRBJ2-5	NA	TGTGCCAGCAGCTTAGCGACTACCTTCCAAGAGACCCAGTACTTC	CASSLATTFQETQYF
TRBV15	TRBD1	TRBJ1-1	NA	TGTGCCACCAGCGGACAGGGGGTTGAAGCTTTCTTT	CATSGQGVEAFF
TRBV3-1	NA	TRBJ1-1	few	TGTGCCAGCAGCCGAAACAGTGAAGCTTTCTTT	CASSRNSEAFF
TRBV20-1	NA	TRBJ2-3	NA	TGCAGTGCTAGCCCTACTAGCTTAGTAGGGGATACGCAGTATTTT	CSASPTSLVGDTQYF
TRBV7-2	NA	TRBJ2-3	NA	TGTGCCAGCAGCCAAACGGGGGCGCGGACAGATACGCAGTATTTT	CASSQTGARTDTQYF
TRBV20-1	TRBD1	TRBJ1-4	few	TGCAGTGCTAGCCTACCCGGGACAGGGGGGAAACTGTTTTTT	CSASLPGTGGKLFF
TRBV7-2	TRBD1	TRBJ2-1	few	TGTGCCAGCAGCATGCGGACAGGCGGAGAGCAGTTCTTC	CASSMRTGGEQFF
TRBV6-1	TRBD1	TRBJ2-3	NA	TGTGCCAGCACAATACAGGGGGCAGGCACAGATACGCAGTATTTT	CASTIQGAGTDTQYF
TRBV11-2	NA	TRBJ1-1	NA	TGTGCCAGCAGCTTAGGGCTCCGATCGAACACTGAAGCTTTCTTT	CASSLGLRSNTEAFF
TRBV24-1	TRBD1	TRBJ2-7	NA	TGTGCCACCAGTGATTCTGGGACAGGGGGCACCTACGAGCAGTACTTC	CATSDSGTGGTYEQYF
TRBV29-1	TRBD2	TRBJ2-5	many	TGCAGCGTTGAAAGAGCGGGAGTGGGTGAGACCCAGTACTTC	CSVERAGVGETQYF
TRBV28	TRBD2	TRBJ2-3	NA	TGTGCCAGCAGTTTATTCTCCAGCGGGAGGCGGTCAGATACGCAGTATTTT	CASSLFSSGRRSDTQYF
TRBV4-3	NA	TRBJ2-1	many	TGCGCCAGCAGCCACAGGGGGGCAGCCAATGAGCAGTTCTTC	CASSHRGAANEQFF
TRBV4-3	TRBD2	TRBJ2-5	NA	TGCGCCAGCAGCCCTGACTTACTAGCGGCCGTGCAGTACTTC	CASSPDLLAAVQYF
TRBV6-5	NA	TRBJ2-6	NA	TGTGCCAGCAGTTACTCCGGTGGTTCCTCTGGGGCCAACGTCCTGACTTTC	CASSYSGGSSGANVLTF
TRBV2	NA	TRBJ2-3	NA	TGTGCCAGCACTGTAGGCCGCACAGATACGCAGTATTTT	CASTVGRTDTQYF
TRBV7-6	NA	TRBJ2-3	few	TGTGCCAGCGCCCTAGTGCCCCTAGCAGGAGATACGCAGTATTTT	CASALVPLAGDTQYF
TRBV6-5	TRBD2	TRBJ2-7	NA	TGTGCCAGCAGTATCCAAGCGGGGCTCGGCGAGCAGTACTTC	CASSIQAGLGEQYF
TRBV30	NA	TRBJ2-7	NA	TGTGCCTGGAGTGTCGATTACGAGCAGTACTTC	CAWSVDYEQYF
TRBV30	TRBD1	TRBJ2-5	few	TGTGCCTGGAGTAGACAGGGGAGTCAAGAGACCCAGTACTTC	CAWSRQGSQETQYF
TRBV6-5	TRBD1	TRBJ1-2	NA	TGTGCCAGCAGTTTGGACAGGGGGAGGAGCGGCTACACCTTC	CASSLDRGRSGYTF
TRBV5-1	NA	TRBJ2-1	NA	TGCGCCAGCAGCTTGGGACGCGCTGGTCCGTCTGAGCAGTTCTTC	CASSLGRAGPSEQFF
TRBV10-3	NA	TRBJ2-7	NA	TGTGCCACCCAGGCGGGGAGCTCCTACAATGAGCAGTACTTC	CATQAGSSYNEQYF
TRBV2	NA	TRBJ2-1	NA	TGTGCCAGCAGTGGCGTAACCCAATACAATGAGCAGTTCTTC	CASSGVTQYNEQFF
TRBV7-2	NA	TRBJ1-5	NA	TGTGCCAGCAGCCTCACCCTTAGCAATCAGCCCCAGCATTTT	CASSLTLSNQPQHF
TRBV20-1	TRBD2	TRBJ2-7	NA	TGCAGTGCCCACTTCGGGGGGTCCTACGAGCAGTACTTC	CSAHFGGSYEQYF
TRBV4-2	NA	TRBJ2-3	NA	TGTGCCAGCAGCCAAGATGGGCAGGCTAGCACAGATACGCAGTATTTT	CASSQDGQASTDTQYF
TRBV11-2	NA	TRBJ2-4	NA	TGTGCCAGCAGCGTCGGGACCACCAAAAACATTCAGTACTTC	CASSVGTTKNIQYF
TRBV6-5	TRBD1	TRBJ1-6	many	TGTGCCAGCAGTCGCACCGGGACAGCCAAAAATTCACCCCTCCACTTT	CASSRTGTAKNSPLHF
TRBV6-2/TRBV6-3	TRBD2	TRBJ2-7	few	TGTGCCAGCAGTGGGGGACTAGCTGCCGAGCAGTACTTC	CASSGGLAAEQYF
TRBV4-1	NA	TRBJ1-5	NA	TGCGCCAGCAGCCAAGATTTTATCGGCAATCAGCCCCAGCATTTT	CASSQDFIGNQPQHF
TRBV5-4	NA	TRBJ1-1	NA	TGTGCCAGCAGCCCAGGGGTCAGATACGCTGAAGCTTTCTTT	CASSPGVRYAEAFF
TRBV19	NA	TRBJ2-5	once	TGTGCCAGTAGTATTCTAGCACAAGAACGGGAGACCCAGTACTTC	CASSILAQERETQYF